The source of this TCR beta chain is a study of Graves' ophthalmopathy and Graves' hyperthyroidism. Study results and limitations: Most expanded clonotypes in thyroid above 0.001 frequency also showed up in blood. Ophthalmopathy versus stable hyperthyroidism: 13-signature model gave 87.88% sensitivity, approximately 80% specificity.

Looked up from germline, CDR1 is SEHNR and CDR2 is FQNEAQ (reference sequence). The CDR3 consists of 13 residues. About this clonotype itself: Its antigen is not identified.

RNA transcripts yielded amplified TCR beta CDR3 regions. Following a first-round RT-PCR that used HTBI primers, a second-round multiplex PCR was carried out. One entry per CDR3 protein results from TCRdb running MiXCR on the multiplex PCR reads. The table records some 250,000 distinct CDR3 sequences, around 50% of them present only once. Serum thyroxine and TRAb, along with clinical symptoms, thyroid ultrasound and orbital computed tomography, were what diagnosis relied on. The starting material, about 9.9 ml of fresh peripheral blood, provided the PBMCs. The chain carries TRBV7-9 and TRBJ1-3; no firm D call. The J call may be wrong; the DNA end is better matched by TRBJ2-3. Material: peripheral blood. This receptor was obtained from an adult man with Graves' ophthalmopathy. CDR3 sequence (DNA): TGTGCCAGCAGGACCGGTGGCACAGATACGCAGTATTTT. This translates into CASRTGGTDTQYF.